One and the same sample provided the 15 T cell receptor beta chains below, sequenced in a study of cytomegalovirus exposure and HLA in healthy donors. A multiplex PCR was run with 60 Vbeta primers and 13 Jbeta primers. Sequencing used immunoSEQ multiplex PCR; TCRdb keeps in-frame clones, though not all of them. The specimen's table records roughly 120,000 clones. Sequencing was carried out using PBMCs. The receptor set was obtained from a man in his late teens or twenties in good health and CMV-seronegative.

The J gene is TRBJ2-1, the V gene TRBV5-1, with D uncertain. Germline assignment: CDR1 SGHRS and CDR2 YFSETQ. V lost 0 bases and J 4 bases, leaving 14 bases between the germline ends. The CDR3 totals 16 residues. The CDR3 region has the DNA TGCGCCAGCAGCTTGGAAGCCCACCCCCTTTACAATGAGCAGTTCTTC. Translated: CASSLEAHPLYNEQFF.

Notes on this clone: Different DNA sequences within this sample yield the same CDR3. In nucleotides, the CDR3 is TGTGCCAGCAGTGATCCCCAAGGAGGGACAGGGCAGAAAGCTTTCTTT. Protein: CASSDPQGGTGQKAFF. The rearrangement joins TRBV6-1 to TRBJ1-1; 9 positions match TRBD1. CDR1 is MNHNS and CDR2 is SASEGT in the germline V gene. The ends lost 3 bases at V and 9 bases at J; junction bases unmatched: 14. The CDR3 length is 16 residues.

The chain couples TRBV2 to TRBJ2-3; D may be TRBD2 (6 bases). Trimming took 10 bases from V and 2 from J, leaving 13 bases between them. Germline V lookup: CDR1 SNHLY, CDR2 FYNNEI. CDR3 length: 13 amino acids. The CDR3 region has the DNA TGTGCCACGCCGGGACTTATCACAGATACGCAGTATTTT. Residues: CATPGLITDTQYF.

V usage is TRBV11-2 and J usage is TRBJ2-7; D unclear. Germline CDR1 reads SGHAT; CDR2 reads FQNNGV. Trimming took 5 bases from V and 2 from J, leaving 10 bases between them. The CDR3 is made up of 13 amino acids. CDR3 DNA sequence: TGTGCCAGCAGCCCCTTAACTACCTACGAGCAGTACTTC. Residues: CASSPLTTYEQYF.

The V call is TRBV30, the J call TRBJ1-1, with TRBD1 as a possible D gene (5 bases). The CDR3 extends over 12 amino acids. Trimming stripped 4 bases from V and 4 bases from J, with 10 bases between. Germline CDR1 GTSNPN, CDR2 SVGIG (reference sequence). DNA of the CDR3: TGTGCCTGGATAGTGGGGGGCACTGAAGCTTTCTTT. It translates to CAWIVGGTEAFF.

The chain joins TRBV5-1 to TRBJ1-5; 7 bases are shared with TRBD1. CDR1 SGHRS and CDR2 YFSETQ come from the germline V gene. The CDR3 consists of 15 residues. J was trimmed by 4 bases and V by 4 bases; bases with no gene match: 8. The CDR3 bases are TGCGCCAGCAGCCTGACTGGACAGGAAAATCAGCCCCAGCATTTT. Translating gives CASSLTGQENQPQHF. Variable domain in full (rest from reference TRBV5-1 and TRBJ1-5): KAGVTQTPRYLIKTRGQQVTLSCSPISGHRSVSWYQQTPGQGLQFLFEYFSETQRNKGNFPGRFSGRQFSNSRSEMNVSTLELGDSALYLCASSLTGQENQPQHFGDGTRLSIL.

The V and J genes are TRBV5-4 and TRBJ2-5; possibly TRBD1 for D (7 bases). This CDR3 contains 16 residues. V was clipped by 4 bases and J by 1 base, with 17 bases between them. Germline CDR1 is SGHNT and CDR2 is YYREEE (reference sequence). CDR3 in amino acids: CASSTARQGGQETQYF. In DNA form, the CDR3 reads TGTGCCAGCAGCACCGCCCGACAGGGAGGCCAAGAGACCCAGTACTTC. Full variable domain (remainder filled in from reference TRBV5-4 and TRBJ2-5): ETGVTQSPTHLIKTRGQQVTLRCSSQSGHNTVSWYQQALGQGPQFIFQYYREEENGRGNFPPRFSGLQFPNYSSELNVNALELDDSALYLCASSTARQGGQETQYFGPGTRLLVL.

The chain employs TRBV5-4 and TRBJ1-1; D remains ambiguous. Trimming stripped 0 bases from V and 1 base from J, with 4 bases between. The CDR3 runs 13 residues. Looked up from germline, CDR1 is SGHNT and CDR2 is YYREEE (reference sequence). In DNA form, the CDR3 reads TGTGCCAGCAGCTTGGCACAGAACACTGAAGCTTTCTTT. It is translated as CASSLAQNTEAFF.

In DNA form, the CDR3 reads TGTGCCAGTAGTATAGAAATCTACACAGATACGCAGTATTTT. It yields the protein CASSIEIYTDTQYF. The rearrangement uses TRBV19 and TRBJ2-3; no clear D. The CDR3 is 14 residues long. Trimming cost V 0 bases and J 2 bases, with 6 bases left between them. Germline-derived CDR1 and CDR2 are LNHDA and SQIVND (reference sequence).

The rearrangement uses TRBV4-1 and TRBJ1-2; 7 bases map to TRBD1. The CDR3 is made up of 14 amino acids. V was pared by 1 base and J by 4 bases, with 3 bases of the junction left unmatched. In germline, CDR1 is MGHRA, CDR2 YSYEKL. The DNA of the CDR3 is TGCGCCAGCAGCCAAGGACAGGGTGGCTATGGCTACACCTTC. Encoded protein: CASSQGQGGYGYTF.

The V gene is TRBV19, the J gene TRBJ2-6; tentatively, D is TRBD1 (5 bases). This CDR3 is built from 16 residues. The V end was cut by 8 bases, the J end by 2 bases, with 16 bases between. Per germline, CDR1 LNHDA and CDR2 SQIVND (reference sequence). CDR3 residues: CASEGQGFAGANVLTF. The CDR3 region has the DNA TGTGCCAGTGAAGGGCAGGGCTTTGCTGGGGCCAACGTCCTGACTTTC.

The genes are TRBV7-9 and TRBJ1-1; TRBD1 matches 11 bases. V lost 5 bases and J lost 7; bases outside the gene matches: 9. CDR3 length: 15 amino acids. Germline V gives CDR1 SEHNR, CDR2 FQNEAQ (reference sequence). The CDR3 sequence: CASSRTGGGEGEAFF. In DNA, the CDR3 is TGTGCCAGCAGCCGGACAGGGGGCGGCGAAGGTGAAGCTTTCTTT.

The CDR3 DNA reads TGTGCCAGCAGCTTAGTGCGGGACCACACCGGGGAGCTGTTTTTT. This sequence encodes CASSLVRDHTGELFF. This chain connects TRBV7-2 to TRBJ2-2, with D possibly matching TRBD2 (6 bases). The germline V gene encodes CDR1 SGHTA and CDR2 FQGNSA. CDR3 length: 15 residues. V was shortened by 1 base and J by 3 bases, with 9 bases between the two germline ends. The whole variable domain, remainder taken from reference TRBV7-2 and TRBJ2-2, is GAGVSQSPSNKVTEKGKDVELRCDPISGHTALYWYRQSLGQGLEFLIYFQGNSAPDKSGLPSDRFSAERTGGSVSTLTIQRTQQEDSAVYLCASSLVRDHTGELFFGEGSRLTVL.

V usage is TRBV7-3 and J usage is TRBJ2-3; the match to TRBD2 covers 8 bases. CDR3 length: 16 amino acids. The ends lost 0 bases at V and 1 base at J; junction bases unmatched: 3. Germline CDR1 SGHTA, CDR2 FQGTGA. The CDR3 nucleotides are TGTGCCAGCAGCTTAACGACGGGGGGGGGCACAGATACGCAGTATTTT. Translation: CASSLTTGGGTDTQYF.

V usage is TRBV5-1 and J usage is TRBJ2-4; weak D call: TRBD2 (6 bases). Trimming took 1 base from V and 1 from J, leaving 9 bases between them. Germline values: CDR1 SGHRS, CDR2 YFSETQ. This CDR3 has 15 residues. The CDR3: CASSLSGVAKNIQYF. CDR3 sequence (DNA): TGCGCCAGCAGCTTGTCGGGGGTGGCCAAAAACATTCAGTACTTC.